The present TCR beta chain was sequenced within a study of shared clonotypes between healthy human individuals. CD45RO negativity and positive selection for CCR7 defined naive CD8 cells, a population that excluded terminally differentiated effector memory CD45RA+ cells. TCRdb's table, derived via immunoSEQ multiplex PCR, lists solely in-frame clones and lacks some. This table has about 650,000 clones, 95% appearing once. The ends were cut back, 10 bases at V and 1 base at J, with 22 bases in the middle. Germline V gene data show CDR1 as SNHLY and CDR2 as FYNNEI. CDR3 length: 16 amino acids. J is TRBJ1-1 and V is TRBV2; D perhaps matches TRBD1 (5 bases). The receptor was isolated from a woman in her twenties or thirties in good health. Sequenced sample: naive CD8+ T cells sorted from blood. The CDR3 here is CAIIFWGGLSNTEAFF. CDR3 nucleotides: TGTGCCATCATTTTCTGGGGGGGTCTCTCGAACACTGAAGCTTTCTTT.